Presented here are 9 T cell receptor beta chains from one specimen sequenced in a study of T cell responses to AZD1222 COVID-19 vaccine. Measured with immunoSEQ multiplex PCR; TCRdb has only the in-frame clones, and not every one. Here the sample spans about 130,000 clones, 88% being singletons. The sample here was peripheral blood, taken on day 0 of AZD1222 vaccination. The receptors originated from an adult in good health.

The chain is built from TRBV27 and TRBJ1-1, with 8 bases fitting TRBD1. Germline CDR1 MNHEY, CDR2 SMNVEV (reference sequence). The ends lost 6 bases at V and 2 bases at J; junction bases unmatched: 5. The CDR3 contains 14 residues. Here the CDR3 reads CASRHPGGNTEAFF. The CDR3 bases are TGTGCCAGCAGACACCCAGGGGGCAACACTGAAGCTTTCTTT.

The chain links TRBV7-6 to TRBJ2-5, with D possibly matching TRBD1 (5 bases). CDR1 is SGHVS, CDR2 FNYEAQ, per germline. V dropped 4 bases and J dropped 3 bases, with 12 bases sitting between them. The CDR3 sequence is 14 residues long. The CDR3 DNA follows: TGTGCCAGCAGCTCCCTTACAGGTGAAGAGACCCAGTACTTC. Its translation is CASSSLTGEETQYF. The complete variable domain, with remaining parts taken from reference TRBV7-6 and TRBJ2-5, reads GAGVSQSPRYKVTKRGQDVALRCDPISGHVSLYWYRQALGQGPEFLTYFNYEAQQDKSGLPNDRFSAERPEGSISTLTIQRTEQRDSAMYRCASSSLTGEETQYFGPGTRLLVL.

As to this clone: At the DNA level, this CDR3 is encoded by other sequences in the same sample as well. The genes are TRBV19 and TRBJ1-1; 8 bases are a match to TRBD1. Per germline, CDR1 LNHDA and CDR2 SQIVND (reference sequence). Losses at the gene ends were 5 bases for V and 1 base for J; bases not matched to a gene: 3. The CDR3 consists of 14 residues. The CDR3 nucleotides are TGTGCCAGTAGTCTAGGACAGGGGAACACTGAAGCTTTCTTT. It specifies CASSLGQGNTEAFF.

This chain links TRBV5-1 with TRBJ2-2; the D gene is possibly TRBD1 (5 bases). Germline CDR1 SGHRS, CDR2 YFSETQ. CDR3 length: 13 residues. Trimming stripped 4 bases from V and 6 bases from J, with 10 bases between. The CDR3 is CASSRDRAGELFF. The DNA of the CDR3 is TGCGCCAGCAGCCGCGACAGAGCCGGGGAGCTGTTTTTT.

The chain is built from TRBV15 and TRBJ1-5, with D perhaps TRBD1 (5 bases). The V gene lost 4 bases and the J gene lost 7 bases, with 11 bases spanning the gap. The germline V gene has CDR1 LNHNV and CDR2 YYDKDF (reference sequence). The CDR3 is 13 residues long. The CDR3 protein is CATSMQGNQPQHF. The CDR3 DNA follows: TGTGCCACCAGCATGCAGGGTAACCAGCCCCAGCATTTT.

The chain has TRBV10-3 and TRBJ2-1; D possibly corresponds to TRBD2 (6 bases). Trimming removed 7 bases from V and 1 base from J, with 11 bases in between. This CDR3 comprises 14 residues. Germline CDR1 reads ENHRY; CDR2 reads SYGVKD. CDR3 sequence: CAINAGGSYNEQFF. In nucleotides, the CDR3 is TGTGCCATCAATGCCGGAGGGTCCTACAATGAGCAGTTCTTC.

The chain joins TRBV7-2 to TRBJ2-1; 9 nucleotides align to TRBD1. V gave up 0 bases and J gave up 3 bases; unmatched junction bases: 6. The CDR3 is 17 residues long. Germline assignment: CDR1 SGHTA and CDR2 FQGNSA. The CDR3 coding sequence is TGTGCCAGCAGCTTAGCGAAGCAGGACAGGGGCTACAATGAGCAGTTCTTC. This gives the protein CASSLAKQDRGYNEQFF.

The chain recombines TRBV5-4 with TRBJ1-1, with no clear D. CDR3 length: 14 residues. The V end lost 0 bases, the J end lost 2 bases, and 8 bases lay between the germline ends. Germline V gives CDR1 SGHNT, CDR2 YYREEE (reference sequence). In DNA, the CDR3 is TGTGCCAGCAGCTTGGGGCAGATTAACACTGAAGCTTTCTTT. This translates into CASSLGQINTEAFF.

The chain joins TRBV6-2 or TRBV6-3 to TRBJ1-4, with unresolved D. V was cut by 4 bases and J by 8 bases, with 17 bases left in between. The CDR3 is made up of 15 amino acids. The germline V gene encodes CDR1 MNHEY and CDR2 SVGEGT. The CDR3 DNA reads TGTGCCAGCAGTTCTCCGGGCCTTGGAAGGGAAAAACTGTTTTTT. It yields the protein CASSSPGLGREKLFF.